This entry concerns a single T cell receptor beta chain. The V end lost 2 bases, the J end lost 0 bases, and 7 bases lay between the germline ends. The CDR3 sequence is 15 residues long. Germline V gives CDR1 MNHEY, CDR2 SVGAGI. This sample was taken from a study of blood T cell repertoires in COVID-19. Study-level background: The origin of the acute and convalescent COVID-19 samples was the United States, Italy and Spain. Nucleic acid was either cDNA or gDNA, and it came from T cells, B-cell-depleted T cells, or PBMCs.

Original processing methods: Researchers report that nucleated cell counts were estimated from reference gene primer amplification. Generated by immunoSEQ multiplex PCR, the TCRdb table keeps only in-frame clones and is missing some. The V and J calls and the clone size are those of that table, but D and trimming were determined from the DNA. This table holds about 100,000 clones, roughly nine tenths found once. This chain links TRBV6-5 with TRBJ2-2, with D maybe TRBD1 (5 bases). Source material: peripheral blood. The TCR was taken from a middle-aged man with active COVID-19. For the CDR3, the DNA is TGTGCCAGCAGTTACGACAGAGCGAACACCGGGGAGCTGTTTTTT. Translation: CASSYDRANTGELFF.